What follows are 6 T cell receptor beta chains derived from one specimen sequenced in a study of vaccination effects on CD4 cells after COVID-19. The method was immunoSEQ multiplex PCR; TCRdb's version includes in-frame clones alone and lacks a portion of them. The profile covers fewer than 60,000 clones, with around four fifths appearing a single time and around 4% taken by the ten largest. CD4+ T cells were isolated after 10 days of culture. All study participants received two doses of BNT162b2 or mRNA-1273 vaccine. Antigens for these TCRs are unknown. The sequencing here drew on CD4+ T cells from PBMCs cultured without peptide, taken after COVID-19 vaccination. The source of these receptors is a human donor who received a COVID-19 vaccine.

As regards this clone: One end of the junction does not line up with germline, which may come from a read error. The chain is built from TRBV20-1 and TRBJ1-5; D is perhaps TRBD1 (6 bases). This CDR3 comprises 16 residues. The germline V gene has CDR1 DFQATT and CDR2 SNEGSKA (reference sequence). The CDR3 DNA reads TGCAGCGCTAGTTCGGACAGAGAAATTAGCAATCAGCCCCAGCATTTT. It codes for CSASSDREISNQPQHF.

This chain joins TRBV2 and TRBJ2-5, with D tentatively TRBD2 (7 bases). CDR1 is SNHLY and CDR2 is FYNNEI in the germline V gene. V was cut by 4 bases and J by 13 bases, with 19 bases left in between. CDR3 size: 13 residues. DNA for the CDR3: TGTGCCAGCAGTGTGGGGGGGGGCCCCGCAGGGTACTTC. Amino acid sequence: CASSVGGGPAGYF.

The genes are TRBV7-2 and TRBJ1-4, with unresolved D. The germline gives CDR1 SGHTA, CDR2 FQGNSA. This CDR3 contains 15 residues. The V end was cut by 0 bases, the J end by 0 bases, with 5 bases between. CDR3 nucleotide sequence: TGTGCCAGCAGCTTAGCCTCTGCAACTAATGAAAAACTGTTTTTT. Encoded protein: CASSLASATNEKLFF.

To note about this clone: One end of the junction is discordant with germline, which a read error may explain. This chain uses TRBV5-4 with TRBJ2-3; TRBD2 matches at 7 bases. The germline gives CDR1 SGHNT, CDR2 YYREEE (reference sequence). The CDR3 consists of 16 residues. The CDR3 sequence is CASSLAASGPTDTQYF. CDR3 in DNA: TGTGCTAGCAGCTTGGCTGCTAGCGGTCCCACAGATACGCAGTATTTT.

This clone has a handful of counts. Other DNA sequences from this sample encode an identical CDR3 as well. The V and J genes are TRBV30 and TRBJ2-6; D unclear. Germline CDR1 and CDR2: GTSNPN and SVGIG (reference sequence). Trimming removed 0 bases from V and 0 bases from J, with 6 bases in between. The CDR3 loop spans 15 amino acids. The CDR3 bases are TGTGCCTGGAGTGTACTGGGCTCTGGGGCCAACGTCCTGACTTTC. Residues: CAWSVLGSGANVLTF.

This clone has a handful of counts. Additional DNA sequences in this sample encode the identical CDR3. The V and J genes are TRBV29-1 and TRBJ1-2; D is ambiguous. CDR3 length: 11 amino acids. The V end was cut by 4 bases, the J end by 2 bases, with 5 bases between. The germline V gene has CDR1 SQVTM and CDR2 ANQGSEA. The CDR3 DNA reads TGCAGCGTTGGTGCGAACTATGGCTACACCTTC. It is translated as CSVGANYGYTF.